This T cell receptor beta chain was recorded in a study of shared clonotypes between healthy human individuals. Only CD45RO-negative cells positively selected for CCR7 counted as naive CD8 cells, so terminally differentiated effector memory CD45RA+ cells were excluded. Generated by immunoSEQ multiplex PCR, the TCRdb table keeps only in-frame clones and is missing some. The sample lists around 2,000,000 clones, less than 95% seen once, with about 1.1% in the top ten. Specimen: naive CD8+ T cells sorted from blood. The receptor was isolated from a man in his late teens or twenties in good health.

The CDR3 region has the DNA TGTGCCAGCAGCCAAAGCGGGAGAGGGAATGAGCAGTTCTTC. Translation: CASSQSGRGNEQFF. The V call is TRBV13, the J call TRBJ2-1, with 8 bases that match TRBD2. The CDR3 consists of 14 residues. CDR1 and CDR2 (germline): PRHDT, FYEKMQ (reference sequence). Losses at the gene ends were 5 bases for V and 7 bases for J; bases not matched to a gene: 7.